Listed below are T cell receptor beta chains from one sample, sequenced in a study of neoadjuvant anti-PD-1 for oral cavity cancer. Profiled with immunoSEQ multiplex PCR; TCRdb holds only in-frame clones, not every one. The sample gives 65,000 to 95,000 clones, 84% of which show up once; over 3% is in the top ten. The sequencing used PBMCs, collected before nivolumab (anti-PD-1) treatment. These TCRs come from a person aged 40-85 years with oral cavity squamous cell carcinoma. CDR3s include the opening cysteine and the closing phenylalanine or tryptophan. The D gene is left open where the match is weak. The size of a clone is reported for some rows only, either as once, few or many, or as a class for expanded clones.

j_call | clone_size | d_call | v_call | cdr3_aa | cdr3_nt
TRBJ1-2 | - | - | TRBV6-5 | CASSGGVGEGYGYTF | TGTGCCAGCAGCGGAGGGGTAGGGGAAGGCTATGGCTACACCTTC
TRBJ2-1 | once | - | TRBV5-6 | CASRATSSVASYNEQFF | TGTGCCAGCAGGGCAACATCTAGCGTGGCCTCCTACAATGAGCAGTTCTTC
TRBJ2-7 | - | TRBD2 | TRBV14 | CASSQGTGTTLWEQYF | TGTGCCAGCAGCCAGGGTACCGGGACTACCCTTTGGGAGCAGTACTTC
TRBJ1-5 | - | TRBD1 | TRBV7-9 | CASSAGGYNQPQHF | TGTGCCAGCAGCGCAGGGGGCTACAATCAGCCCCAGCATTTT
TRBJ2-3 | once | - | TRBV11-2 | CASSLRAEASTDTQYF | TGTGCCAGCAGCTTAAGGGCGGAAGCTAGCACAGATACGCAGTATTTT
TRBJ1-1 | - | - | TRBV11-2 | CASSSGRALTQGNTEAFF | TGTGCCAGCTCTAGTGGCAGGGCCCTAACCCAGGGGAACACTGAAGCTTTCTTT
TRBJ2-1 | few | - | TRBV20-1 | CSGGPYNEQFF | TGCAGTGGGGGCCCTTACAATGAGCAGTTCTTC
TRBJ1-1 | - | TRBD1 | TRBV6-6 | CASNTDRGNTEAFF | TGTGCCAGCAACACGGACAGGGGGAACACTGAAGCTTTCTTT
TRBJ1-2 | - | - | TRBV30 | CAWMRDTSNYGYTF | TGTGCCTGGATGCGGGACACCTCTAACTATGGCTACACCTTC
TRBJ2-5 | - | TRBD2 | TRBV10-1 | CASSESKTSRTGETQYF | TGCGCCAGCAGTGAGTCGAAGACTAGCCGAACGGGGGAGACCCAGTACTTC
TRBJ2-1 | once | TRBD2 | TRBV19 | CASGRLAGFSYNEQFF | TGTGCCAGTGGGCGACTAGCGGGGTTCTCCTACAATGAGCAGTTCTTC
TRBJ1-5 | - | - | TRBV28 | CASSLVGPYSNQPQHF | TGTGCCAGCAGTTTGGTGGGCCCTTATAGCAATCAGCCCCAGCATTTT
TRBJ1-1 | - | - | TRBV20-1 | CSAIRDPQAFF | TGCAGTGCTATCCGGGACCCCCAAGCTTTCTTT
TRBJ2-3 | - | - | TRBV29-1 | CSAGHTSTDTQYF | TGCAGCGCTGGGCACACCTCCACAGATACGCAGTATTTT
TRBJ2-7 | - | - | TRBV19 | CASRGGGGDPEQYF | TGTGCCAGTAGGGGCGGTGGAGGGGACCCCGAGCAGTACTTC
TRBJ2-3 | - | - | TRBV30 | CAGHLLRTSGGSTDTQYF | TGTGCCGGCCACCTACTTAGGACTTCTGGGGGAAGCACAGATACGCAGTATTTT
TRBJ1-1 | - | - | TRBV21-1 | CASSKVAGPNTEAFF | TGTGCCAGCAGCAAAGTCGCAGGGCCGAACACTGAAGCTTTCTTT
TRBJ2-5 | - | TRBD2 | TRBV30 | CAWSLAGVLETQYF | TGTGCCTGGAGCTTAGCGGGAGTTTTGGAGACCCAGTACTTC